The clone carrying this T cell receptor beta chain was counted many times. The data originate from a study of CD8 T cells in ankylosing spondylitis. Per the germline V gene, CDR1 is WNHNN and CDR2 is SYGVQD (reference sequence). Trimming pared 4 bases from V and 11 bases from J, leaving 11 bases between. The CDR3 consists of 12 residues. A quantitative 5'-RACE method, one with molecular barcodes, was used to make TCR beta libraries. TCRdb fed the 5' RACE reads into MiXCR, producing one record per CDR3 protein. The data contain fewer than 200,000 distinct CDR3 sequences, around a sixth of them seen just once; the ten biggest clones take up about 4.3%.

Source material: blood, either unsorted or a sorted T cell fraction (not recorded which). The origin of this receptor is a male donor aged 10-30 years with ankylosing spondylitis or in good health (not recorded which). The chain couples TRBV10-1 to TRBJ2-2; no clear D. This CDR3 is CASSATAHELFF. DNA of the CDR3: TGCGCCAGCAGTGCCACGGCACATGAGCTGTTTTTT.